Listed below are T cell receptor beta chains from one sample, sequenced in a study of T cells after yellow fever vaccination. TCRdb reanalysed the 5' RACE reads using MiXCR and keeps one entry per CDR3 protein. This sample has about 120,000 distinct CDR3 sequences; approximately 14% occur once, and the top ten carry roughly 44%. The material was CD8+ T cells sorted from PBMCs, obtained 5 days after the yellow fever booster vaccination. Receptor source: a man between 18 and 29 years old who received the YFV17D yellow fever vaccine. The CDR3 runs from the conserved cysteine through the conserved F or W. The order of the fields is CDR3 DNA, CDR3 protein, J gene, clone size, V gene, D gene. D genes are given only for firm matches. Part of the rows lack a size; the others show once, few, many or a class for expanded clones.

TGTGCCAGCAGCAAAGGGTCACTTGACGGAACAGATACGCAGTATTTT | CASSKGSLDGTDTQYF | TRBJ2-3 | NA | TRBV21-1 | NA
TGTGCCAGCAGTTATTACAAAGCCAATTCACCCCTCCACTTT | CASSYYKANSPLHF | TRBJ1-6 | few | TRBV6-5 | NA
TGTGCTAGTGGTTTGGATCTCAGGACTAGCGGGGGGGGTAATGAGCAGTTCTTC | CASGLDLRTSGGGNEQFF | TRBJ2-1 | NA | TRBV12-5 | TRBD2
TGTGCCAGCAGCTTAATGGGCAGGAACACTGAAGCTTTCTTT | CASSLMGRNTEAFF | TRBJ1-1 | NA | TRBV7-9 | NA
TGTGCCAGCAGCCCGCGCCCGCGGAACAATGAGCAGTTCTTC | CASSPRPRNNEQFF | TRBJ2-1 | NA | TRBV13 | NA
TGTGCCAGCAGCGAGGTCCTGAACTACAATGAGCAGTTCTTC | CASSEVLNYNEQFF | TRBJ2-1 | few | TRBV7-9 | NA
TGTGCCAGCAGCTTAGGGAGGAATGAGCAGTTCTTC | CASSLGRNEQFF | TRBJ2-1 | few | TRBV11-3 | NA
TGTGCCATTGCTAGCGGGGTATACTACGAGCAGTACTTC | CAIASGVYYEQYF | TRBJ2-7 | NA | TRBV6-2/TRBV6-3 | TRBD2
TGTGCCAGCAGCCCTAGGGACAGGGCAGAGACCCAGTACTTC | CASSPRDRAETQYF | TRBJ2-5 | NA | TRBV7-9 | TRBD1
TGCGCCAGCAGCCAAGGTTTGAGCAATCAGCCCCAGCATTTT | CASSQGLSNQPQHF | TRBJ1-5 | NA | TRBV4-3 | NA
TGTGCCAGCAGTTCTCGGGTCTCCCTTGGCTACACCTTC | CASSSRVSLGYTF | TRBJ1-2 | NA | TRBV28 | NA
TGCGCCAGCAGCGACGCACAGAGAAACACTGAAGCTTTCTTT | CASSDAQRNTEAFF | TRBJ1-1 | few | TRBV5-1 | NA
TGTGCCAGCAGCTTTGATACGCAGTATTTT | CASSFDTQYF | TRBJ2-3 | NA | TRBV7-9 | NA
TGTGCCATCAGTGAAGCCGGGGAAGGGAGGCAGCCCCAGCATTTT | CAISEAGEGRQPQHF | TRBJ1-5 | NA | TRBV10-3 | NA
TGTGCCAGCAGCGCCCGACAGGGAGAGGAGACCCAGTACTTC | CASSARQGEETQYF | TRBJ2-5 | NA | TRBV13 | TRBD1
TGCAGCGTTGAGTGGGACTACGAGCAGTACTTC | CSVEWDYEQYF | TRBJ2-7 | few | TRBV29-1 | NA
TGTGCCAGCAGTTCGATTAGCTCCTATAATTCACCCCTCCACTTT | CASSSISSYNSPLHF | TRBJ1-6 | NA | TRBV12-3/TRBV12-4 | NA
TGTGCCAGCAGCCAAGTGGAGAATTCACCCCTCCACTTT | CASSQVENSPLHF | TRBJ1-6 | few | TRBV4-2 | NA
TGTGCCAGCAGTTACCGCCACGAGCAGTACTTC | CASSYRHEQYF | TRBJ2-7 | NA | TRBV6-5 | NA
TGCGCCAGCAGCCAAGATCTTTCGCGGGGGTGGACAGATACGCAGTATTTT | CASSQDLSRGWTDTQYF | TRBJ2-3 | few | TRBV4-1 | TRBD2
TGTGCCAGCAGTTTACTGGGAATTAATTCACCCCTCCACTTT | CASSLLGINSPLHF | TRBJ1-6 | once | TRBV12-3/TRBV12-4 | NA
TGTGCCAGCAGCTCGATCTTCGACGAGACGGCCGAGCAGTACTTC | CASSSIFDETAEQYF | TRBJ2-7 | many | TRBV7-6 | NA
TGTGCCAGCAGCTCTAGCGGGGGCGACGGGGATACGCAGTATTTT | CASSSSGGDGDTQYF | TRBJ2-3 | NA | TRBV28 | TRBD2
TGCGCCAGCAGCTCCCTCGGCAGGGACACAGATACGCAGTATTTT | CASSSLGRDTDTQYF | TRBJ2-3 | many | TRBV5-1 | NA
TGTGCCACGGACAGGGGGTCCGACTACGAGCAGTACTTC | CATDRGSDYEQYF | TRBJ2-7 | NA | TRBV6-2/TRBV6-3 | TRBD1
TGTGCCACCAGCAGGAACAATGAGCAGTTCTTC | CATSRNNEQFF | TRBJ2-1 | few | TRBV15 | NA
TGTGCCAGCAGCTTAGCGAAAGATCAGCCCCAGCATTTT | CASSLAKDQPQHF | TRBJ1-5 | few | TRBV7-6 | NA
TGTGCCAGCAGTTATTCCCTTCCGGGCGAGCAGTACTTC | CASSYSLPGEQYF | TRBJ2-7 | NA | TRBV6-2/TRBV6-3 | NA
TGTGCCAGCAGCTTAGAGGCAACCTCCTACAATGAGCAGTTCTTC | CASSLEATSYNEQFF | TRBJ2-1 | many | TRBV11-2 | NA
TGTGCCAGCAGGGACAGGGGCCAGAACACCGGGGAGCTGTTTTTT | CASRDRGQNTGELFF | TRBJ2-2 | NA | TRBV12-3/TRBV12-4 | TRBD1
TGTGCCAGCAGCCGCTACAGGGGTGGCTACAATGAGCAGTTCTTC | CASSRYRGGYNEQFF | TRBJ2-1 | NA | TRBV4-2 | TRBD1
TGTGCCAGCAGCGCAGACAGGGGTTACACTGAAGCTTTCTTT | CASSADRGYTEAFF | TRBJ1-1 | NA | TRBV9 | TRBD1
TGTGCCAGCAGTAACGGGGATACGCAGTATTTT | CASSNGDTQYF | TRBJ2-3 | NA | TRBV7-8 | NA
TGTGCCAGCAGGGGGGGAAATGAGCAGTTCTTC | CASRGGNEQFF | TRBJ2-1 | NA | TRBV6-2/TRBV6-3 | NA
TGTGCCAGTAGTCGGGGACTAGCGGGCGGTCTAGCCAAAAACATTCAGTACTTC | CASSRGLAGGLAKNIQYF | TRBJ2-4 | few | TRBV19 | TRBD2
TGTGCCAGCAGTTACTCTGGGGGGATAAGCTCCTATAATTCACCCCTCCACTTT | CASSYSGGISSYNSPLHF | TRBJ1-6 | NA | TRBV6-5 | NA
TGTGCCACCAGCAGAGGGGACAGGGCGGGTACTGAAGCTTTCTTT | CATSRGDRAGTEAFF | TRBJ1-1 | NA | TRBV15 | TRBD1
TGTGCCAGCAGCTTAACAACAGGGGTTCAACAGCAGTTCTTC | CASSLTTGVQQQFF | TRBJ2-1 | NA | TRBV7-9 | TRBD1
TGTGCCAGCATAGCGGGGTTAACGCAAGAGACCCAGTACTTC | CASIAGLTQETQYF | TRBJ2-5 | NA | TRBV7-6 | TRBD2
TGTGCCAGCAGTGAAGCGCTCGGGGGCCAACGGGGCTACACCTTC | CASSEALGGQRGYTF | TRBJ1-2 | NA | TRBV6-1 | NA
TGTGCCAGCAGTTCAGGGGGAAGAGGCTACACCTTC | CASSSGGRGYTF | TRBJ1-2 | few | TRBV12-3/TRBV12-4 | TRBD1
TGTGCTAGCAGCTTAGGCCCGGAGGATGAGCAGTTCTTC | CASSLGPEDEQFF | TRBJ2-1 | NA | TRBV7-7 | NA
TGTGCCACCAAGGCTGAACGGGTAGGCTATGGCTACACCTTC | CATKAERVGYGYTF | TRBJ1-2 | NA | TRBV15 | NA
TGTGCCAGCAGCGCGGGACAGGGGGAGCAGTACTTC | CASSAGQGEQYF | TRBJ2-7 | few | TRBV5-6 | TRBD1
TGTGCCACCAGCAGAGACCTCGGGACCAATCAGCCCCAGCATTTT | CATSRDLGTNQPQHF | TRBJ1-5 | NA | TRBV15 | NA
TGTGCCAGCAGCGAGGGACTAGCGACCACAGATACGCAGTATTTT | CASSEGLATTDTQYF | TRBJ2-3 | few | TRBV5-5 | TRBD2
TGTGCCAGCGGGTCAGGGATCTGGAATTCACCCCTCCACTTT | CASGSGIWNSPLHF | TRBJ1-6 | many | TRBV7-8 | NA
TGCGCCAGCAGCCAAGAGCTCGGGACAGTTGATGGCTACACCTTC | CASSQELGTVDGYTF | TRBJ1-2 | few | TRBV4-3 | TRBD1
TGCGCCAGCAGCCAAGAGGGAGAAGAGGAGCAGTACTTC | CASSQEGEEEQYF | TRBJ2-7 | NA | TRBV4-1 | NA
TGTGCCAGCAGCTTAGAGTCGGGGGGGAGCACAGATACGCAGTATTTT | CASSLESGGSTDTQYF | TRBJ2-3 | few | TRBV7-8 | TRBD2
TGTGCCAGCAGCCTAGCGGGGGGGCGAGGGGGTCAGCCCCAGCATTTT | CASSLAGGRGGQPQHF | TRBJ1-5 | NA | TRBV5-5 | NA
TGTGCCAGCAGTAGCCAGGGACGCCAAGAGACCCAGTACTTC | CASSSQGRQETQYF | TRBJ2-5 | NA | TRBV7-6 | NA
TGTGCCAGCAGCCCGGAGAGAGCCACTGAAGCTTTCTTT | CASSPERATEAFF | TRBJ1-1 | NA | TRBV7-9 | NA
TGTGCCAGCAGTTTAGAAGGGGGTACGCGGTACGAGCAGTACTTC | CASSLEGGTRYEQYF | TRBJ2-7 | NA | TRBV12-3/TRBV12-4 | NA
TGTGCCAGCAGCGGGGGACAGGGGGCGTGGAATGAGCAGTTCTTC | CASSGGQGAWNEQFF | TRBJ2-1 | NA | TRBV9 | TRBD1
TGCGCCAGCAGCCAAGATGCTTGGGCTAACTATGGCTACACCTTC | CASSQDAWANYGYTF | TRBJ1-2 | few | TRBV4-1 | NA
TGTGCCAGCACCCTGGGCGGGGGGGGATCCTACGAGCAGTACTTC | CASTLGGGGSYEQYF | TRBJ2-7 | NA | TRBV7-8 | TRBD2
TGTGCCAGCAGCACCTCTAGCGGGGTCGAGCAGTACTTC | CASSTSSGVEQYF | TRBJ2-7 | NA | TRBV7-9 | TRBD2
TGTGCCAGCGGGAGAGGCACATTGATAGATGAGCAGTTCTTC | CASGRGTLIDEQFF | TRBJ2-1 | NA | TRBV27 | NA
TGTGCCAGCTCACCCTACGACAGGGTAGATGGCTACACCTTC | CASSPYDRVDGYTF | TRBJ1-2 | few | TRBV18 | TRBD1